The source of this TCR beta chain is a study of T cells after yellow fever vaccination. Using its own MiXCR run on the 5' RACE reads, TCRdb lists one record per CDR3 protein. The table records some 500,000 distinct CDR3 sequences, roughly 13% of them present only once. CDR3 length equals 17 residues. V lost 5 bases and J lost 1; bases outside the gene matches: 6. The germline CDR1 and CDR2 sequences are LGHDT and YNNKEL (reference sequence). The gene calls are TRBV3-1 and TRBJ2-2, with 11 bases aligning to TRBD2. The specimen comprised PBMCs, sampled on the day of the yellow fever booster vaccination. The TCR was taken from a man younger than 45 who received the YFV17D yellow fever vaccine. For the CDR3, the DNA is TGTGCCAGCAGCGATACCGGGACTAGCGGGAACACCGGGGAGCTGTTTTTT. It codes for CASSDTGTSGNTGELFF.